This TCR beta chain was sequenced during a study of OX40 agonist ivuxolimab in advanced cancers. As for the study in general: From roughly 23 to 90 years was the age range, with a mean of around 60 years, and over 80% were male. Prior anti-PD-1, anti-PD-L1 or anti-CTLA-4 therapy was allowed; 35% to 40% had some.

Clones were read by immunoSEQ multiplex PCR, and TCRdb kept only the in-frame ones, dropping some. The sample holds around 30,000 clones, 75% to 85% seen once. This CDR3 has 15 amino acids. Trimming took 1 base from V and 7 from J; bases not matched to a gene: 4. In germline, CDR1 is SGHTA, CDR2 FQGNSA. The source is an adult with an advanced solid tumor such as melanoma, head and neck, liver or kidney cancer. Sequencing used CD4+ or CD8+ T cells sorted from blood, obtained in a trial of the OX40 agonist ivuxolimab. The chain carries TRBV7-2 and TRBJ2-2, with 9 bases fitting TRBD2. CDR3 sequence: CASSLVAGADGELFF. CDR3 bases: TGTGCCAGCAGCTTAGTAGCGGGGGCGGACGGGGAGCTGTTTTTT.